The 11 T cell receptor beta chains below all came from one sample that was sequenced in a study of blood T cell repertoires in COVID-19. Some clones are missing from TCRdb's copy, which holds only in-frame ones; the method was immunoSEQ multiplex PCR. The sample shows hundreds of thousands of clones, about 88% of them seen only once. Sequenced input: PBMCs or T cells enriched from blood (not recorded which). The receptors come from a woman in her twenties or thirties who had recovered from COVID-19.

The CDR3 DNA is TGTGCCAGCAGGATTAGTAGGGGCTCTGGGGCCAACGTCCTGACTTTC. Its translation is CASRISRGSGANVLTF. This sequence joins TRBV7-8 and TRBJ2-6; a possible D gene is TRBD1 (5 bases). Germline assignment: CDR1 SGHVS and CDR2 FQNEAQ. V gave up 6 bases and J gave up 0 bases, with 12 bases separating them. The CDR3 is 16 residues long. Drawing the rest from reference TRBV7-8 and TRBJ2-6, the complete variable domain is GAGVSQSPRYKVAKRGQDVALRCDPISGHVSLFWYQQALGQGPEFLTYFQNEAQLDKSGLPSDRFFAERPEGSVSTLKIQRTQQEDSAVYLCASRISRGSGANVLTFGAGSRLTVL.

This clone was seen a handful of times. The chain employs TRBV4-1 and TRBJ1-1; D is ambiguous. Deletions cut 0 bases from V and 1 base from J, with 9 bases between. This CDR3 comprises 15 residues. Germline assignment: CDR1 MGHRA and CDR2 YSYEKL. Here the CDR3 reads CASSQEYNQNTEAFF. The CDR3 coding sequence is TGCGCCAGCAGCCAAGAATACAACCAGAACACTGAAGCTTTCTTT.

V usage is TRBV3-1 (or the pseudogene TRBV3-2) and J usage is TRBJ2-4, with 8 positions matching TRBD2. Germline V gene sequence: CDR1 LGHDT, CDR2 YNNKEL (reference sequence). There are 16 residues in the CDR3. Trimming took 6 bases from V and 3 from J; bases not matched to a gene: 10. This CDR3 reads CASSSGMYYDKNIQYF. The CDR3 DNA is TGTGCCAGCAGTAGCGGGATGTATTATGACAAAAACATTCAGTACTTC.

This chain connects TRBV28 to TRBJ2-1; TRBD2 matches 8 bases. Germline values: CDR1 MDHEN, CDR2 SYDVKM. V dropped 0 bases and J dropped 3; count of bases not matched to a gene: 4. CDR3 length: 16 amino acids. The CDR3 DNA sequence: TGTGCCAGCAGTTTATGGGGGCGGGAGGACTACAATGAGCAGTTCTTC. It codes for CASSLWGREDYNEQFF.

The chain has TRBV5-4 and TRBJ1-1; D is undetermined. Germline V CDR1 and CDR2: SGHNT, YYREEE (reference sequence). CDR3 length: 12 amino acids. V shed 4 bases and J shed 6 bases, with 10 bases lying between them. As DNA, the CDR3 is TGTGCCAGCAGCACCGCAGCGGCTGAAGCTTTCTTT. Encoded protein: CASSTAAAEAFF.

Only one count was recorded for this clone. The gene calls are TRBV5-1 and TRBJ2-3; 14 bases are a match to TRBD2. This CDR3 is 18 amino acids long. V gave up 5 bases and J gave up 4 bases; unmatched junction bases: 12. CDR1 and CDR2 (germline): SGHRS, YFSETQ. The CDR3 protein is CASSRNLGLAGAADTQYF. The CDR3 DNA reads TGCGCCAGCAGTCGTAACCTGGGACTAGCGGGAGCAGCAGATACGCAGTATTTT.

V gene TRBV29-1 combines with J gene TRBJ2-7; TRBD1 agrees at 9 bases. This CDR3 is built from 13 residues. Germline CDR1 is SQVTM and CDR2 is ANQGSEA. Trimming cost V 4 bases and J 5 bases; bases outside gene matches: 6. The CDR3 is CSVVGTGYNEQYF. The CDR3 bases are TGCAGCGTTGTAGGGACAGGGTACAACGAGCAGTACTTC.

The rearrangement links TRBV9 to TRBJ2-7, with TRBD1 matching over 8 bases. The germline gives CDR1 SGDLS, CDR2 YYNGEE. Losses at the gene ends were 8 bases for V and 12 bases for J; bases not matched to a gene: 13. This CDR3 comprises 12 residues. The CDR3 nucleotides read TGTGCCAGTCATTTAGGGACAGGACTCCCGTACTTC. This codes for CASHLGTGLPYF.

The V gene is TRBV24-1, the J gene TRBJ1-4, with D possibly matching TRBD1 (5 bases). The germline V gene encodes CDR1 KGHDR and CDR2 SFDVKD. Trimming pared 9 bases from V and 7 bases from J, leaving 23 bases between. This CDR3 spans 16 amino acids. The CDR3 coding sequence is TGTGCCACCCCGGGGAAGGCGGGGGTTACCGGTGAAAAACTGTTTTTT. Residues: CATPGKAGVTGEKLFF.

The chain is built from TRBV27 and TRBJ1-5; D may be TRBD1 (6 bases). V lost 8 bases and J 5 bases, leaving 16 bases between the germline ends. Germline values: CDR1 MNHEY, CDR2 SMNVEV (reference sequence). This CDR3 region has 14 residues. Here the CDR3 DNA reads TGTGCCAGCTGGGGAACGGACAGTTATCAGCCCCAGCATTTT. This gives the protein CASWGTDSYQPQHF.

This chain uses TRBV6-5 with TRBJ2-7, with a possible D match to TRBD1 (6 bases). Germline assignment: CDR1 MNHEY and CDR2 SVGAGI. This CDR3 spans 15 amino acids. The V and J ends lost 2 bases and 0 bases respectively, with 11 bases between them. The CDR3 protein is CASSYTGLNSYEQYF. Here the CDR3 DNA reads TGTGCCAGCAGTTACACAGGGTTAAACTCCTACGAGCAGTACTTC.